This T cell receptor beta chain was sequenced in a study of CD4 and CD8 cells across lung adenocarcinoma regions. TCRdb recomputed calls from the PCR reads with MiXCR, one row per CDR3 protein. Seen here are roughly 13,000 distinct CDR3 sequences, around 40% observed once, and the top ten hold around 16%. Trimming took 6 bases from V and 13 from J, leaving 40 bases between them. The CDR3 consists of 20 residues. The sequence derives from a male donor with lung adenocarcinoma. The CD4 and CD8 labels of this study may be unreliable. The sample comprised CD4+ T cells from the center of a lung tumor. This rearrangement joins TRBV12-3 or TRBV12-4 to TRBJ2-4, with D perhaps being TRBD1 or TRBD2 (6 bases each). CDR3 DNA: TGTGCCAGCAGCGCCGGGACTGGGGGGCGCGGCTACCGCGGCCCAGATACCCAGTACTTC. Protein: CASSAGTGGRGYRGPDTQYF.